What follows are 20 T cell receptor beta chains derived from one specimen sequenced in a study of regulatory T cells in long-lasting Graves disease (dated by TCRdb to 2020 to 2022). Libraries were prepared through multiplex PCR. TCRdb records Illumina HiSeq 4000 as the sequencer. TCR beta libraries were built with iRepertoire HTBI primers and Arm-PCR amplification of CDR3 regions. The public reads were reanalyzed by TCRdb: fastp trimming at Q25, MiXCR alignment, in-frame beta chains only. Rows matching on CDR3 protein sequence are summarized as one entry with the most common DNA and genes. Here the sample has around 480,000 distinct CDR3 sequences; around 15% occur a single time. The ten largest clonotypes hold 20% to 30% of the sample. Taken with the paper, the label for time point translates to: newly diagnosed GD, antithyroid drugs for less than 3 months. For both TCR sequencing and RNA sequencing, RNA was extracted from PBMCs in TRIzol.

A further study also used this sample, focusing on T cells in Graves' hyperthyroidism and ophthalmopathy.

The sequencing here drew on peripheral blood mononuclear cells (PBMCs), taken at new diagnosis, from a patient treated with antithyroid drugs. These receptors originate from a middle-aged woman with Graves disease. Donor details come from another sample of the same person, matched by shared clones.

This clonotype showed up many times. V usage is TRBV28 and J usage is TRBJ1-1, with 8 nucleotides matching TRBD1. In germline, CDR1 is MDHEN, CDR2 SYDVKM. The CDR3 is 15 residues long. Trimming at V came to 5 bases and at J to 3 bases, leaving 8 bases not matched to a gene. DNA of the CDR3: TGTGCCAGCAGTAGCGCAGGGGGCTCGGACACTGAAGCTTTCTTT. It yields the protein CASSSAGGSDTEAFF.

This clonotype showed up many times. The rearrangement links TRBV6-1 to TRBJ1-1; 8 bases agree with TRBD1. Germline V CDR1 and CDR2: MNHNS, SASEGT. The CDR3 has 17 amino acids. V was clipped by 7 bases and J by 2 bases; unmatched bases: 15. CDR3 DNA sequence: TGTGCCAGCACGGGTCAGGGGGCCGCGAGGGGTAACACTGAAGCTTTCTTT. Protein product: CASTGQGAARGNTEAFF.

To note about this clonotype: A read error may be the cause here, since a much bigger clone is one base away. This chain links TRBV20-1 with TRBJ2-5; 10 nucleotides agree with TRBD2. Germline V gene data show CDR1 as DFQATT and CDR2 as SNEGSKA (reference sequence). The CDR3 is made up of 15 amino acids. V lost 5 bases, J lost 11 bases, and 17 bases stayed unmatched. CDR3 residues: CSAPTSGSVYNEQYF. CDR3 coding DNA: TGCAGTGCTCCGACTAGCGGGTCGGTCTACAATGAGCAGTACTTC.

The rearrangement joins TRBV11-2 to TRBJ1-3, with D unresolved. Per germline, CDR1 SGHAT and CDR2 FQNNGV. V gave up 1 base and J gave up 0 bases, with 13 bases separating them. The CDR3 runs to 17 residues. CDR3 region: CASSLAPRGSSGNTIYF. The CDR3 nucleotides are TGTGCCAGCAGCTTAGCCCCTAGAGGTTCCTCTGGAAACACCATATATTTT.

The chain links TRBV6-5 to TRBJ2-1, with 8 bases lining up with TRBD2. The trim removed 2 bases at V and 9 bases at J, leaving 15 bases unmatched. The CDR3 has 17 amino acids. Germline loops: CDR1 MNHEY, CDR2 SVGAGI. This CDR3 is CASSYGYGGGWGGEQFF. The DNA of the CDR3 is TGTGCCAGCAGTTACGGTTATGGCGGGGGGTGGGGAGGTGAGCAGTTCTTC.

This clonotype came up a few times. The chain links TRBV9 to TRBJ2-3; D is perhaps TRBD2 (5 bases). Germline CDR1 and CDR2: SGDLS and YYNGEE. This CDR3 has 14 residues. V was pared by 4 bases and J by 1 base, with 10 bases between. CDR3: CASSSWGGTDTQYF. In DNA form, the CDR3 reads TGTGCCAGCAGCTCCTGGGGAGGCACAGATACGCAGTATTTT. Looking up the rest from reference TRBV9 and TRBJ2-3 gives the full variable domain: DSGVTQTPKHLITATGQRVTLRCSPRSGDLSVYWYQQSLDQGLQFLIQYYNGEERAKGNILERFSAQQFPDLHSELNLSSLELGDSALYFCASSSWGGTDTQYFGPGTRLTVL.

This clonotype turned up a few times. The V and J genes are TRBV7-9 and TRBJ2-5; D is ambiguous. The CDR3 runs to 14 residues. Trimming cost V 5 bases and J 2 bases, with 12 bases left between them. Per the germline V gene, CDR1 is SEHNR and CDR2 is FQNEAQ (reference sequence). The CDR3 DNA reads TGTGCCAGCAGCCGTTGGGGTGGTCAAGAGACCCAGTACTTC. Translating it yields CASSRWGGQETQYF. The full variable domain, with the rest looked up from reference TRBV7-9 and TRBJ2-5, is DTGVSQNPRHKITKRGQNVTFRCDPISEHNRLYWYRQTLGQGPEFLTYFQNEAQLEKSRLLSDRFSAERPKGSFSTLEIQRTEQGDSAMYLCASSRWGGQETQYFGPGTRLLVL.

The genes are TRBV5-1 and TRBJ1-2; 10 bases are shared with TRBD1. Germline loops: CDR1 SGHRS, CDR2 YFSETQ. V shed 4 bases and J 6 bases; nucleotides not matched to a gene: 12. The CDR3 contains 16 residues. The CDR3: CASSGQSGQGEDGYTF. CDR3 bases: TGCGCCAGCAGCGGCCAGTCCGGACAGGGGGAGGATGGCTACACCTTC.

The chain has TRBV6-4 and TRBJ1-5; D perhaps matches TRBD1 (5 bases). Germline CDR1 reads MRHNA; CDR2 reads SNTAGT. This CDR3 contains 15 residues. V lost 5 bases and J lost 6, with 17 bases in between. In DNA, the CDR3 is TGTGCCAGCAGTTTCCGCTCCCAGGGAACTCAGCCCCAGCATTTT. Amino acids: CASSFRSQGTQPQHF.

This clonotype was seen many times. The chain has TRBV28 and TRBJ2-7; 11 positions agree with TRBD2. Per germline, CDR1 MDHEN and CDR2 SYDVKM. V dropped 4 bases and J dropped 4; count of bases not matched to a gene: 9. The CDR3 sequence is 16 residues long. CDR3 nucleotides: TGTGCCAGCAGTTGGGGGCCGGGACTAGCGGCATACGAGCAGTACTTC. Residues: CASSWGPGLAAYEQYF.

This clonotype was recorded at least ten times. V is TRBV5-8 and J is TRBJ2-3; D uncertain. The V end was cut by 4 bases, the J end by 5 bases, with 11 bases between. This CDR3 has 13 residues. The germline CDR1 and CDR2 sequences are SGHTS and YDEGEE. DNA of the CDR3: TGTGCCAGCAGCCCATGGCTGGGAGATACGCAGTATTTT. Translation gives CASSPWLGDTQYF.

This clonotype was seen ten or more times. The V and J genes are TRBV28 and TRBJ1-5; TRBD1 is a possible D gene (6 bases). This CDR3 has 15 residues. CDR1 is MDHEN, CDR2 SYDVKM, per germline. The ends were cut back, 5 bases at V and 4 bases at J, with 15 bases in the middle. In DNA, the CDR3 is TGTGCCAGCAGTGTACAGGGTTGGAGGAATCAGCCCCAGCATTTT. Its translation is CASSVQGWRNQPQHF.

This clonotype has a handful of counts. This chain links TRBV20-1 with TRBJ1-5, with 9 bases lining up with TRBD1. The junction had 11 bases not matched to a gene; V was cut back by 5 bases and J by 6 bases. Germline lookup yields CDR1 DFQATT and CDR2 SNEGSKA (reference sequence). The CDR3 runs 15 residues. The CDR3 is CSASPGTGIGQPQHF. DNA of the CDR3: TGCAGTGCTTCCCCCGGGACAGGGATCGGTCAGCCCCAGCATTTT.

The genes are TRBV19 and TRBJ2-3, with TRBD2 matching 14 bases. V was pared by 4 bases and J by 5 bases, with 2 bases of the junction left unmatched. The CDR3 runs 15 residues. The germline CDR1 and CDR2 sequences are LNHDA and SQIVND (reference sequence). The CDR3 DNA reads as TGTGCCAGTAGTAGACTAGCGGGGGGGCAAGATACGCAGTATTTT. Translating it yields CASSRLAGGQDTQYF.

This clonotype was picked up many times. The chain carries TRBV20-1 and TRBJ2-1, with D possibly TRBD2 on 6 matching bases. The ends were cut back, 6 bases at V and 8 bases at J, with 20 bases in the middle. CDR1 and CDR2 (germline): DFQATT, SNEGSKA (reference sequence). This CDR3 is built from 14 residues. CDR3 loop: CSAPWGVGVDEQFF. CDR3 DNA sequence: TGCAGTGCGCCCTGGGGGGTTGGGGTCGATGAGCAGTTCTTC.

In its sample, this clonotype was seen a few times. This chain links TRBV7-2 with TRBJ2-5, with D perhaps matching TRBD2 (5 bases). Per the germline V gene, CDR1 is SGHTA and CDR2 is FQGNSA. Trimming pared 11 bases from V and 0 bases from J, leaving 7 bases between. CDR3 length equals 11 residues. DNA for the CDR3: TGTGCCGGCGGGTACCAAGAGACCCAGTACTTC. This sequence encodes CAGGYQETQYF. Using reference TRBV7-2 and TRBJ2-5 for the parts outside the CDR3, the full variable domain is GAGVSQSPSNKVTEKGKDVELRCDPISGHTALYWYRQSLGQGLEFLIYFQGNSAPDKSGLPSDRFSAERTGGSVSTLTIQRTQQEDSAVYLCAGGYQETQYFGPGTRLLVL.

This clonotype showed up just a few times. The CDR3 DNA sequence: TGCAGTGCTTCCCCAATAGACAGGGGCGCTGAAGCTTTCTTT. Its protein product is CSASPIDRGAEAFF. The chain couples TRBV20-1 to TRBJ1-1; TRBD1 matches 8 bases. Per the germline V gene, CDR1 is DFQATT and CDR2 is SNEGSKA (reference sequence). Trimming removed 5 bases from V and 6 bases from J; junction bases left unmatched: 11. The CDR3 is made up of 14 amino acids.

Notes on this clonotype: A much larger clone sits a single nucleotide away, making a read error possible. The chain uses TRBV27 and TRBJ2-1; D possibly corresponds to TRBD1 (5 bases). CDR1 and CDR2 (germline): MNHEY, SMNVEV (reference sequence). The CDR3 totals 16 residues. The CDR3 sequence: CAISLNLGAGYNEQFF. The CDR3 DNA sequence: TGTGCCATCAGTTTAAATCTAGGGGCCGGCTACAATGAGCAGTTCTTC.

This clonotype has a handful of counts. The V gene is TRBV9, the J gene TRBJ2-1; 11 nucleotides agree with TRBD1. The CDR3 length is 15 residues. Germline-derived CDR1 and CDR2 are SGDLS and YYNGEE. With V trimmed by 7 bases and J by 3 bases, 6 bases remained unmatched. The DNA for the CDR3 is TGTGCCAGCCAATCCGGGACAGGGGGCTACAATGAGCAGTTCTTC. Translating gives CASQSGTGGYNEQFF.

This clonotype was detected ten times or more. The rearrangement joins TRBV20-1 to TRBJ1-1; no definite D call. Germline-derived CDR1 and CDR2 are DFQATT and SNEGSKA (reference sequence). V was pared by 7 bases and J by 2 bases, with 17 bases between. This CDR3 contains 14 residues. CDR3 protein: CSVSPSLLNTEAFF. In DNA form, the CDR3 reads TGCAGTGTCAGCCCTTCCCTGTTAAACACTGAAGCTTTCTTT.